The 29 T cell receptor beta chains in this list originate from one sample, sequenced in a study of shared clonotypes between healthy human individuals. Naive CD8 populations comprised CD45RO-negative cells positively selected for CCR7, excluding terminally differentiated effector memory CD45RA+ cells. The method was immunoSEQ multiplex PCR; TCRdb's version includes in-frame clones alone and lacks a portion of them. The sample includes some 1,900,000 clones, about 95% of them seen just once. Sequencing was carried out using naive CD8+ T cells sorted from blood. The receptor set was obtained from a man between 18 and 35 years old in good health.

About this clone itself: This clone may be a read error of a much larger clone one base away. Other DNA sequences of this sample code for an identical CDR3. This chain connects TRBV13 to TRBJ2-5; D gene ambiguous. The germline CDR1 and CDR2 sequences are PRHDT and FYEKMQ (reference sequence). The CDR3 covers 11 residues. The germline V and J ends were trimmed by 4 bases and 3 bases, with 3 bases remaining between them. CDR3 residues: CASSSKETQYF. DNA for the CDR3: TGTGCCAGCAGCTCCAAAGAGACCCAGTACTTC.

This chain connects TRBV7-9 to TRBJ1-1, with 7 nucleotides matching TRBD1. After removal of 2 bases from V and 3 bases from J, the junction contained 9 bases not matched to a gene. Per the germline V gene, CDR1 is SEHNR and CDR2 is FQNEAQ (reference sequence). This CDR3 contains 16 residues. As DNA, the CDR3 is TGTGCCAGCAGCTTAAACGGGGACAGCTCCTACACTGAAGCTTTCTTT. This sequence encodes CASSLNGDSSYTEAFF.

To note about this clone: The identical CDR3 is also encoded by other nucleotide sequences in the sample. The DNA of the CDR3 is TGTGCCAGCAGTGAAAGGGGGACCATATACGAGCAGTACTTC. Its translation is CASSERGTIYEQYF. The chain couples TRBV6-1 to TRBJ2-7; possible D gene TRBD1, 6 bases. CDR3 length: 14 residues. Trimming shortened V by 2 bases and J by 4 bases, and 12 bases separated the two germline ends. The germline V gene has CDR1 MNHNS and CDR2 SASEGT.

The chain combines TRBV27 with TRBJ2-5, with 11 bases fitting TRBD1. The CDR3 is made up of 16 amino acids. Germline V gene sequence: CDR1 MNHEY, CDR2 SMNVEV (reference sequence). The V and J ends lost 3 bases and 1 base, in that order; junction bases with no gene match: 4. The CDR3 DNA follows: TGTGCCAGCAGTTTGGCCGGGACAGGGGGCCAAGAGACCCAGTACTTC. Translated: CASSLAGTGGQETQYF.

The V gene is TRBV7-8, the J gene TRBJ1-6; D unresolved. The ends were cut back, 5 bases at V and 9 bases at J, with 14 bases in the middle. The CDR3 covers 14 residues. Germline V gene data show CDR1 as SGHVS and CDR2 as FQNEAQ. CDR3 sequence (DNA): TGTGCCAGCAGCCCAGGTTATACTGGTTCACCCCTCCACTTT. It is translated as CASSPGYTGSPLHF.

The rearrangement links TRBV2 to TRBJ1-1; D may be TRBD1 (5 bases). Germline CDR1 and CDR2: SNHLY and FYNNEI. Trimming left V 6 bases short and J 0 bases short, with 17 bases between. This CDR3 comprises 16 residues. CDR3 DNA: TGTGCCAGCAGCGAACGGGGGAAACCGATGAACACTGAAGCTTTCTTT. Protein: CASSERGKPMNTEAFF. The full variable domain, with the rest looked up from reference TRBV2 and TRBJ1-1, is EPEVTQTPSHQVTQMGQEVILRCVPISNHLYFYWYRQILGQKVEFLVSFYNNEISEKSEIFDDQFSVERPDGSNFTLKIRSTKLEDSAMYFCASSERGKPMNTEAFFGQGTRLTVV.

The chain employs TRBV4-1 and TRBJ2-5; D remains unclear. The CDR3 contains 15 residues. CDR1 and CDR2 (germline): MGHRA, YSYEKL. Trimming left V 1 base short and J 5 bases short, with 14 bases between. DNA of the CDR3: TGCGCCAGCAGCCAAGCCTCCTTAAGTACCGAGACCCAGTACTTC. This codes for CASSQASLSTETQYF.

The V and J genes are TRBV5-1 and TRBJ2-7; 9 nucleotides line up with TRBD1. Germline lookup yields CDR1 SGHRS and CDR2 YFSETQ. The CDR3 has 14 amino acids. J was trimmed by 7 bases and V by 4 bases; bases with no gene match: 9. CDR3 nucleotide sequence: TGCGCCAGCAGCCTGGACAGGGGAGTTATGGAGCAGTACTTC. This translates into CASSLDRGVMEQYF.

As concerns this clone: This sample also contains other DNA sequences that code for the same CDR3. This chain links TRBV10-3 with TRBJ2-7; D is unresolved. Per germline, CDR1 ENHRY and CDR2 SYGVKD. V was cut by 0 bases and J by 1 base, with 10 bases left in between. This CDR3 contains 15 residues. The CDR3 region is CAISESSGVSYEQYF. The CDR3 coding sequence is TGTGCCATCAGTGAGTCGTCTGGGGTTTCCTACGAGCAGTACTTC.

The rearrangement joins TRBV13 to TRBJ2-7; TRBD2 matches 8 bases. The CDR3 sequence is 14 residues long. Germline assignment: CDR1 PRHDT and CDR2 FYEKMQ (reference sequence). The J segment lost 3 bases and the V segment lost 5 bases, leaving 6 bases of the junction unmatched. The CDR3 is CASSPGSGGYEQYF. DNA of the CDR3: TGTGCCAGCAGCCCCGGAAGCGGGGGCTACGAGCAGTACTTC.

The CDR3 nucleotides read TGCAGCGTTGCAGGGGGCGAGGCCGGGGAGCTGTTTTTT. Its protein is CSVAGGEAGELFF. V usage is TRBV29-1 and J usage is TRBJ2-2; 8 bases match TRBD1. CDR1 and CDR2 from the germline V gene are SQVTM and ANQGSEA. V lost 4 bases and J lost 6; bases outside the gene matches: 4. This CDR3 has 13 amino acids.

The J gene is TRBJ1-1, the V gene TRBV6-1; 11 nucleotides line up with TRBD1. V dropped 2 bases and J dropped 4; count of bases not matched to a gene: 6. Germline V gene lookup returns CDR1 MNHNS and CDR2 SASEGT. CDR3 length equals 16 residues. The CDR3 loop is CASSEPDRGPSTEAFF. The DNA of the CDR3 is TGTGCCAGCAGTGAACCGGACAGGGGGCCTAGCACTGAAGCTTTCTTT.

This clone was picked up one time. The sample contains more than one DNA sequence encoding this CDR3. This chain joins TRBV7-8 and TRBJ2-7, with unresolved D. The CDR3 contains 13 residues. Deletions cut 0 bases from V and 4 bases from J, with 7 bases between. Germline V CDR1 and CDR2: SGHVS, FQNEAQ. DNA of the CDR3: TGTGCCAGCAGCTTAGCACTGTCGTACGAGCAGTACTTC. This codes for CASSLALSYEQYF.

V is TRBV2 and J is TRBJ1-1, with 8 bases aligning to TRBD1. Looked up from germline, CDR1 is SNHLY and CDR2 is FYNNEI. V was pared by 5 bases and J by 4 bases, with 3 bases of the junction left unmatched. The CDR3 contains 13 residues. Written as DNA, the CDR3 is TGTGCCAGCAGTCGCACAGGGGGCACTGAAGCTTTCTTT. Amino acids: CASSRTGGTEAFF. Full variable domain (missing parts from reference TRBV2 and TRBJ1-1): EPEVTQTPSHQVTQMGQEVILRCVPISNHLYFYWYRQILGQKVEFLVSFYNNEISEKSEIFDDQFSVERPDGSNFTLKIRSTKLEDSAMYFCASSRTGGTEAFFGQGTRLTVV.

Turning to this clone: The same CDR3 is also encoded by other DNA sequences in this sample. The chain joins TRBV6-5 to TRBJ1-1; D is ambiguous. Trimming left V 5 bases short and J 6 bases short, with 7 bases between. CDR1 and CDR2 from the germline V gene are MNHEY and SVGAGI. The CDR3 totals 11 residues. The CDR3 DNA sequence: TGTGCCAGCAGTGCCGGGGCTGAAGCTTTCTTT. Protein product: CASSAGAEAFF.

This chain connects TRBV4-3 to TRBJ2-5; D might be TRBD2 (6 bases). Per the germline V gene, CDR1 is LGHNA and CDR2 is YSLEER. The length of the CDR3 is 15 residues. V lost 0 bases, J lost 4 bases, and 12 bases lay in between. The CDR3 loop is CASSQDLSGAETQYF. The CDR3 nucleotides read TGCGCCAGCAGCCAAGACCTTTCGGGAGCAGAGACCCAGTACTTC.

This chain uses TRBV7-9 with TRBJ2-7, with TRBD1 identical over 9 bases. The trim removed 5 bases at V and 3 bases at J, leaving 5 bases unmatched. Germline V lookup: CDR1 SEHNR, CDR2 FQNEAQ (reference sequence). The CDR3 consists of 14 residues. The CDR3 loop reads CASSAPDRGYEQYF. DNA of the CDR3: TGTGCCAGCAGCGCCCCGGACAGGGGCTACGAGCAGTACTTC.

The J gene is TRBJ1-6, the V gene TRBV11-2; 7 bases line up with TRBD1. The CDR3 is 15 residues long. CDR1 is SGHAT and CDR2 is FQNNGV in the germline V gene. Germline trimming cut 4 bases from V and 9 bases from J; bases unmatched to any gene: 9. The CDR3 sequence is CASSSETGLASPLHF. The CDR3 nucleotides read TGTGCCAGCAGCTCTGAGACAGGGCTCGCTTCACCCCTCCACTTT.

As regards this clone: In the same sample, other DNA sequences code for this CDR3. The chain joins TRBV4-1 to TRBJ1-2; 9 bases agree with TRBD1. The CDR3 spans 14 residues. Per the germline V gene, CDR1 is MGHRA and CDR2 is YSYEKL. With 1 base clipped from V and 5 bases from J, the junction kept 2 bases outside the gene matches. The CDR3 region has the DNA TGCGCCAGCAGCCAAGCTGGGACAGGGTATGGCTACACCTTC. Its translation is CASSQAGTGYGYTF.

The J gene is TRBJ2-1, the V gene TRBV2; D may be TRBD2 (5 bases). V was cut by 7 bases and J by 4 bases, with 8 bases left in between. The CDR3 sequence is 12 residues long. The germline V gene has CDR1 SNHLY and CDR2 FYNNEI. This CDR3 is CASTGIYNEQFF. CDR3 nucleotide sequence: TGTGCCAGCACGGGGATATACAATGAGCAGTTCTTC.

The chain employs TRBV6-6 and TRBJ1-2; D is possibly TRBD1 (5 bases). The CDR3 has 15 amino acids. Germline assignment: CDR1 MNHNY and CDR2 SVGAGI (reference sequence). V gave up 7 bases and J gave up 3 bases, with 18 bases separating them. As DNA, the CDR3 is TGTGCCAGCATACAGCCAGACAGAACTGACTATGGCTACACCTTC. It encodes CASIQPDRTDYGYTF.

This chain uses TRBV9 with TRBJ1-6; D not certain. The V gene lost 0 bases and the J gene lost 7 bases, with 11 bases spanning the gap. The CDR3 contains 15 residues. The V gene's germline CDR1 is SGDLS and CDR2 YYNGEE. The CDR3: CASSVDWDPNSPLHF. The DNA of the CDR3 is TGTGCCAGCAGCGTAGATTGGGATCCGAATTCACCCCTCCACTTT.

Turning to this clone: The same CDR3 can be traced to other DNA sequences in this sample. The J gene is TRBJ1-3, the V gene TRBV28; D call uncertain. This CDR3 has 14 amino acids. CDR1 and CDR2 (germline): MDHEN, SYDVKM. Trimming pared 3 bases from V and 4 bases from J, leaving 10 bases between. DNA of the CDR3: TGTGCCAGCAGTTTGTTGCCCTCAGGAAACACCATATATTTT. This encodes CASSLLPSGNTIYF.

Details on this clone: This same CDR3 is encoded by further DNA sequences in the sample. The V and J genes are TRBV11-2 and TRBJ2-7; possibly TRBD1 for D (5 bases). The CDR3 contains 13 residues. Germline V gene data show CDR1 as SGHAT and CDR2 as FQNNGV. The V and J ends lost 4 bases and 3 bases respectively, with 10 bases between them. This chain's CDR3 is CASSSTVDYEQYF. The CDR3 DNA follows: TGTGCCAGCAGCTCGACAGTAGACTACGAGCAGTACTTC.

The V gene is TRBV28, the J gene TRBJ1-1, with unresolved D. V gave up 0 bases and J gave up 0 bases, with 8 bases separating them. Germline V gene sequence: CDR1 MDHEN, CDR2 SYDVKM. The CDR3 spans 15 residues. The CDR3 here is CASSLWAEMNTEAFF. In nucleotides, the CDR3 is TGTGCCAGCAGTTTATGGGCAGAAATGAACACTGAAGCTTTCTTT.

The chain links TRBV4-1 to TRBJ1-3, with TRBD1 matching 8 bases. The germline V gene has CDR1 MGHRA and CDR2 YSYEKL. This CDR3 region has 17 residues. J was trimmed by 3 bases and V by 1 base; bases with no gene match: 8. CDR3 protein: CASSQVGGRGHGNTIYF. CDR3 in DNA: TGCGCCAGCAGCCAAGTAGGGGGCAGGGGGCATGGAAACACCATATATTTT.

The chain joins TRBV19 to TRBJ2-7; the D is unclear. The CDR3 length is 13 residues. Germline V lookup: CDR1 LNHDA, CDR2 SQIVND (reference sequence). V lost 4 bases and J 0 bases, leaving 7 bases between the germline ends. CDR3 in amino acids: CASSTYISYEQYF. Here the CDR3 DNA reads TGTGCCAGTAGTACCTACATCTCCTACGAGCAGTACTTC.

The gene calls are TRBV7-6 and TRBJ2-7; a weak D match, TRBD2 (6 bases). The germline V and J ends were trimmed by 5 bases and 3 bases, with 17 bases remaining between them. CDR3 size: 15 residues. Germline V CDR1 and CDR2: SGHVS, FNYEAQ. CDR3 nucleotides: TGTGCCAGCAGCCCCAGTGACCACGGGGGCTACGAGCAGTACTTC. Its protein is CASSPSDHGGYEQYF. The entire variable domain, with the rest obtained from reference TRBV7-6 and TRBJ2-7, is as follows: GAGVSQSPRYKVTKRGQDVALRCDPISGHVSLYWYRQALGQGPEFLTYFNYEAQQDKSGLPNDRFSAERPEGSISTLTIQRTEQRDSAMYRCASSPSDHGGYEQYFGPGTRLTVT.

V is TRBV10-1 and J is TRBJ2-5; possible D gene TRBD2, 5 bases. CDR1 and CDR2 (germline): WNHNN, SYGVQD (reference sequence). The CDR3 runs to 13 residues. Trimming removed 11 bases from V and 4 bases from J, with 17 bases in between. CDR3 region: CAPGSAVRETQYF. CDR3 nucleotide sequence: TGCGCCCCGGGGTCGGCCGTAAGAGAGACCCAGTACTTC.